One and the same sample provided the 24 T cell receptor beta chains below, sequenced in a study of T cell changes during pregnancy in multiple sclerosis. The repertoire was sequenced with immunoSEQ multiplex PCR; TCRdb's copy has only in-frame clones and lacks some. The sample consists of around 60,000 clones, 80% to 95% of them appearing once. This specimen was peripheral blood, taken in the second trimester of pregnancy. The receptors were gathered from a female donor with multiple sclerosis, enrolled in a pregnancy study.

The V and J genes are TRBV5-1 and TRBJ2-2, with D perhaps TRBD1 (6 bases). Trimming shortened V by 4 bases and J by 6 bases, and 13 bases separated the two germline ends. This CDR3 spans 14 amino acids. The germline gives CDR1 SGHRS, CDR2 YFSETQ. This CDR3 is CASSTLGGPGELFF. The CDR3 DNA reads TGCGCCAGCAGCACCTTAGGGGGTCCCGGGGAGCTGTTTTTT.

V is TRBV30 and J is TRBJ2-7; 7 nucleotides align to TRBD2. The germline V gene encodes CDR1 GTSNPN and CDR2 SVGIG (reference sequence). The CDR3 is 15 residues long. J lost 2 bases, V lost 0 bases, and 7 bases had no gene match. CDR3 sequence reads: CAWSVNGLVPYEQYF. CDR3 nucleotides: TGTGCCTGGAGTGTCAACGGACTAGTTCCCTACGAGCAGTACTTC.

The genes are TRBV18 and TRBJ2-3; TRBD1 matches 7 bases. After removal of 6 bases from V and 2 bases from J, the junction contained 8 bases not matched to a gene. CDR1 and CDR2 from the germline V gene are KGHSH and LQKENI. This CDR3 is built from 15 residues. CDR3 loop: CASSLSTGNTDTQYF. CDR3 DNA: TGTGCCAGCTCGCTGTCGACAGGGAACACAGATACGCAGTATTTT.

This rearrangement joins TRBV28 to TRBJ1-2; 10 bases match TRBD1. The CDR3 is 14 residues long. CDR1 MDHEN and CDR2 SYDVKM come from the germline V gene. The junction had 4 bases not matched to a gene; V was cut back by 3 bases and J by 6 bases. CDR3: CASSFSDRGNGYTF. The CDR3 coding sequence is TGTGCCAGCAGTTTTTCGGACAGGGGGAATGGCTACACCTTC.

This chain links TRBV5-1 with TRBJ2-7; 7 positions match TRBD2. Trimming cost V 3 bases and J 0 bases; bases outside gene matches: 12. The CDR3 consists of 17 residues. Germline lookup yields CDR1 SGHRS and CDR2 YFSETQ. In DNA form, the CDR3 reads TGCGCCAGCAGCTGGGCAACCGGGACTACTACCTCCTACGAGCAGTACTTC. This gives the protein CASSWATGTTTSYEQYF.

The V and J genes are TRBV6-1 and TRBJ2-7; 9 bases fit TRBD1. The CDR3 covers 15 residues. V lost 7 bases and J lost 5; bases outside the gene matches: 12. CDR1 MNHNS and CDR2 SASEGT come from the germline V gene. The CDR3: CASTTSQDRGDEQYF. The CDR3 DNA sequence: TGTGCCAGCACCACTTCCCAGGACAGGGGAGACGAGCAGTACTTC.

V and J are TRBV10-3 and TRBJ1-2; TRBD1 matches at 7 bases. The CDR3 has 15 residues. CDR1 and CDR2 (germline): ENHRY, SYGVKD. Trimming at V came to 2 bases and at J to 1 base, leaving 4 bases not matched to a gene. The DNA for the CDR3 is TGTGCCATCAGTGAGGGGGGACAGCGTAACTATGGCTACACCTTC. It yields the protein CAISEGGQRNYGYTF.

The chain carries TRBV4-1 and TRBJ2-1; 14 positions agree with TRBD2. V trimming: 3 bases; J trimming: 2 bases; junction bases outside the gene matches: 0. Germline CDR1 is MGHRA and CDR2 is YSYEKL. CDR3 length equals 16 residues. The DNA of the CDR3 is TGCGCCAGCAGCCAGGGACTAGCGGGAGCCTACAATGAGCAGTTCTTC. Amino acids: CASSQGLAGAYNEQFF.

J is TRBJ1-2 and V is TRBV25-1, with 7 bases that match TRBD1. Germline V gene data show CDR1 as MGHDK and CDR2 as SYGVNS. This CDR3 contains 15 residues. J was trimmed by 4 bases and V by 4 bases; bases with no gene match: 9. Here the CDR3 DNA reads TGTGCCAGCAGTGGAGGGGGCAGGGCGATCTATGGCTACACCTTC. Translated: CASSGGGRAIYGYTF.

This chain connects TRBV2 to TRBJ2-6, with 9 nucleotides matching TRBD2. This CDR3 spans 18 amino acids. Germline V lookup: CDR1 SNHLY, CDR2 FYNNEI. V was clipped by 4 bases and J by 0 bases; unmatched bases: 7. The CDR3 reads CASSVSSGVSSGANVLTF. In nucleotides, the CDR3 is TGTGCCAGCAGTGTTTCTAGCGGGGTGTCCTCTGGGGCCAACGTCCTGACTTTC.

This clone has a single count. The chain recombines TRBV7-9 with TRBJ1-5, with 8 bases matching TRBD1. CDR1 and CDR2 from the germline V gene are SEHNR and FQNEAQ (reference sequence). CDR3 size: 15 residues. V was clipped by 5 bases and J by 3 bases; unmatched bases: 6. The CDR3 reads CASSEQGVSNQPQHF. In DNA, the CDR3 is TGTGCCAGCAGCGAACAGGGGGTTTCCAATCAGCCCCAGCATTTT.

V usage is TRBV11-2 and J usage is TRBJ1-1; 8 bases map to TRBD1. This CDR3 spans 17 amino acids. V lost 1 base and J lost 3; bases outside the gene matches: 10. Germline V gives CDR1 SGHAT, CDR2 FQNNGV. CDR3 DNA: TGTGCCAGCAGCTTAGTTGGACAGGGAACACGGTACACTGAAGCTTTCTTT. Translation: CASSLVGQGTRYTEAFF.

This rearrangement joins TRBV7-9 to TRBJ2-3; 12 nucleotides align to TRBD2. Germline loops: CDR1 SEHNR, CDR2 FQNEAQ (reference sequence). The CDR3 extends over 16 amino acids. The V segment lost 4 bases and the J segment 4 bases; nucleotides outside the gene matches: 6. The CDR3 is CASSWRLAGVADTQYF. CDR3 bases: TGTGCCAGCAGCTGGAGACTAGCGGGAGTCGCAGATACGCAGTATTTT.

The sample holds one count of this clone. V is TRBV4-1 and J is TRBJ2-1, with no clear D. This CDR3 contains 15 residues. V dropped 6 bases and J dropped 0 bases, with 12 bases sitting between them. CDR1 is MGHRA and CDR2 is YSYEKL in the germline V gene. The CDR3, as DNA: TGCGCCAGCAGACCAACAGAGAGCTCCTACAATGAGCAGTTCTTC. Amino acids: CASRPTESSYNEQFF.

The J gene is TRBJ1-4, the V gene TRBV19; D is possibly TRBD1 (6 bases). The V gene lost 4 bases and the J gene lost 8 bases, with 20 bases spanning the gap. CDR1 is LNHDA and CDR2 is SQIVND in the germline V gene (reference sequence). The CDR3 is 16 residues long. CDR3 residues: CASSKAIDQTGEKLFF. CDR3 DNA: TGTGCCAGTAGTAAAGCCATCGACCAAACAGGGGAAAAACTGTTTTTT.

The genes are TRBV7-6 and TRBJ2-5; 10 bases align to TRBD2. The CDR3 covers 16 residues. Losses at the gene ends were 5 bases for V and 5 bases for J; bases not matched to a gene: 11. Germline V gives CDR1 SGHVS, CDR2 FNYEAQ. The CDR3 sequence: CASSASPGLAMETQYF. CDR3 DNA sequence: TGTGCCAGCAGCGCCTCACCGGGACTAGCGATGGAGACCCAGTACTTC.

The CDR3 DNA sequence: TGTGCCAGCAGCGTAGTTGCGGGGGCGATCTATGAGCAGTTCTTC. This codes for CASSVVAGAIYEQFF. The chain joins TRBV9 to TRBJ2-1; the D gene is possibly TRBD2 (7 bases). This CDR3 region has 15 residues. Between the trimmed V and J ends, which lost 0 bases and 8 bases, there was a span of 15 bases. CDR1 and CDR2 (germline): SGDLS, YYNGEE.

The V and J genes are TRBV12-2 and TRBJ2-7; the table's D call, TRBD2, has no DNA check behind it. TRBV12-2 is a pseudogene. The length of the CDR3 is 15 residues. The CDR3 loop reads CASRFRGLAGAKQYF. CDR3 sequence (DNA): TGTGCAAGTCGCTTCCGGGGACTAGCGGGAGCCAAACAGTACTTC.

The V gene is TRBV5-6, the J gene TRBJ1-1; D is undetermined. In germline, CDR1 is SGHDT, CDR2 YYEEEE. The CDR3 has 15 residues. Deletions cut 2 bases from V and 5 bases from J, with 16 bases between. DNA of the CDR3: TGTGCCAGCAGCTTCGGCGAGGCTCCGAGGACTGAAGCTTTCTTT. It specifies CASSFGEAPRTEAFF.

J is TRBJ1-4 and V is TRBV27; the match to TRBD1 covers 8 bases. CDR3 length: 16 amino acids. V lost 3 bases, J lost 2 bases, and 5 bases stayed unmatched. Germline V gives CDR1 MNHEY, CDR2 SMNVEV (reference sequence). The CDR3 sequence: CASSFQGALTNEKLFF. In DNA form, the CDR3 reads TGTGCCAGCAGTTTCCAGGGGGCCTTGACTAATGAAAAACTGTTTTTT.

The chain employs TRBV19 and TRBJ2-7, with D unresolved. V lost 5 bases and J lost 2, with 10 bases in between. This CDR3 is built from 13 residues. The germline V gene has CDR1 LNHDA and CDR2 SQIVND (reference sequence). CDR3: CASSVGIAYEQYF. CDR3 nucleotide sequence: TGTGCCAGTAGTGTGGGCATCGCCTACGAGCAGTACTTC. Full variable domain (remainder filled in from reference TRBV19 and TRBJ2-7): DGGITQSPKYLFRKEGQNVTLSCEQNLNHDAMYWYRQDPGQGLRLIYYSQIVNDFQKGDIAEGYSVSREKKESFPLTVTSAQKNPTAFYLCASSVGIAYEQYFGPGTRLTVT.

This chain connects TRBV2 to TRBJ2-1, with 9 nucleotides matching TRBD1. This CDR3 has 15 residues. J was trimmed by 7 bases and V by 6 bases; bases with no gene match: 10. Germline V gene data show CDR1 as SNHLY and CDR2 as FYNNEI. The CDR3 here is CASRGTGHLWNEQFF. The CDR3 DNA follows: TGTGCCAGCAGAGGGACAGGGCACCTTTGGAATGAGCAGTTCTTC.

This clone came up once. This chain joins TRBV27 and TRBJ2-7, with a weak D call TRBD2 (5 bases). The CDR3 consists of 16 residues. Between the trimmed V and J ends, which lost 1 base and 0 bases, there was a span of 13 bases. Germline V lookup: CDR1 MNHEY, CDR2 SMNVEV (reference sequence). Here the CDR3 DNA reads TGTGCCAGCAGTTTATGGGCTGAGGGCAGCTCCTACGAGCAGTACTTC. This gives the protein CASSLWAEGSSYEQYF.

The chain recombines TRBV5-1 with TRBJ1-2, with 10 bases matching TRBD1. Germline-derived CDR1 and CDR2 are SGHRS and YFSETQ. V lost 4 bases to trimming and J lost 4 bases; unmatched junction nucleotides: 10. The CDR3 has 16 amino acids. CDR3 coding DNA: TGCGCCAGCAGCCCGCCCCCGGGACAGGGGTTCTATGGCTACACCTTC. This gives the protein CASSPPPGQGFYGYTF.